The TCR beta chain under discussion was sequenced for a study of blood T cell repertoires in COVID-19. Study as a whole: The samples span acute and convalescent COVID-19 from the United States, Italy and Spain.

Two negative PCRs, clearance, or symptom resolution had been documented for recovered Cohort 3 donors. Original handling: It was from reference gene primer amplification that nucleated cell counts were estimated. Produced via immunoSEQ multiplex PCR; TCRdb's table is partial and in-frame only. From that table come the V and J calls and clone size; the DNA was used to work out D and trimming. In the table there are 310,000 or so clones, over 80% of which are singletons. Trimming at V came to 3 bases and at J to 1 base, leaving 3 bases not matched to a gene. Germline V CDR1 and CDR2: DFQATT, SNEGSKA (reference sequence). There are 14 residues in the CDR3.

The clonotype was recovered from a woman aged 18-35 years who had recovered from COVID-19. Sequencing used PBMCs or T cells enriched from blood (not recorded which). V usage is TRBV20-1 and J usage is TRBJ2-3; 8 bases agree with TRBD1. The CDR3 sequence: CSASPGQGTDTQYF. CDR3 coding DNA: TGCAGTGCTAGTCCGGGACAGGGCACAGATACGCAGTATTTT.